This passage covers 10 T cell receptor beta chains from one sample sequenced in a study of spatial heterogeneity in lung cancer. Time point: sample taken at primary tumor resection. One entry per CDR3 protein, called by TCRdb with MiXCR from the 5' RACE reads. Of some 20,000 distinct CDR3 sequences listed, 3.3% are singletons. The specimen comprised PBMCs, sampled at surgery. The receptors were gathered from a female donor with early-stage non-small cell lung cancer.

This clonotype was seen repeatedly, ten times or more. This chain uses TRBV4-1 with TRBJ2-2; 8 bases agree with TRBD1. The germline V gene encodes CDR1 MGHRA and CDR2 YSYEKL. There are 18 residues in the CDR3. The ends lost 1 base at V and 2 bases at J; junction bases unmatched: 9. The CDR3 DNA reads TGCGCCAGCAGCCAAGTAGCAGACAGGGGCCGCAACACCGGGGAGCTGTTTTTT. It encodes CASSQVADRGRNTGELFF.

This clonotype was detected ten times or more. In DNA form, the CDR3 reads TGTGCCAGCAGCTTAGAGGCGGAGCAGTTCTTC. Translation gives CASSLEAEQFF. The rearrangement uses TRBV5-4 and TRBJ2-1; no reliable D call. The germline V gene has CDR1 SGHNT and CDR2 YYREEE (reference sequence). The CDR3 is 11 residues long. Trimming cost V 2 bases and J 10 bases, with 7 bases left between them. Looking up the rest from reference TRBV5-4 and TRBJ2-1 gives the full variable domain: ETGVTQSPTHLIKTRGQQVTLRCSSQSGHNTVSWYQQALGQGPQFIFQYYREEENGRGNFPPRFSGLQFPNYSSELNVNALELDDSALYLCASSLEAEQFFGPGTRLTVL.

Ten or more counts support this clonotype. This chain connects TRBV4-1 to TRBJ1-5, with 7 nucleotides matching TRBD1. The length of the CDR3 is 13 residues. CDR1 is MGHRA and CDR2 is YSYEKL in the germline V gene. Germline trimming cut 1 base from V and 11 bases from J; bases unmatched to any gene: 5. For the CDR3, the DNA is TGCGCCAGCAGCCAAGGACAGGGTAAAGCCCAGCATTTT. This encodes CASSQGQGKAQHF.

At least ten counts were recorded for this clonotype. The chain couples TRBV7-6 to TRBJ2-3; 8 bases are a match to TRBD2. The CDR3 totals 15 residues. CDR1 and CDR2 (germline): SGHVS, FNYEAQ. Germline trimming cut 4 bases from V and 3 bases from J; bases unmatched to any gene: 6. CDR3: CASSSSGRGTDTQYF. The CDR3 DNA reads as TGTGCCAGCAGCTCCAGCGGGAGAGGGACAGATACGCAGTATTTT. Based on the CDR3 plus reference TRBV7-6 and TRBJ2-3, the full variable domain is GAGVSQSPRYKVTKRGQDVALRCDPISGHVSLYWYRQALGQGPEFLTYFNYEAQQDKSGLPNDRFSAERPEGSISTLTIQRTEQRDSAMYRCASSSSGRGTDTQYFGPGTRLTVL.

This clonotype was seen repeatedly, ten times or more. The rearrangement uses TRBV7-9 and TRBJ2-2; TRBD1 matches 9 bases. The V gene's germline CDR1 is SEHNR and CDR2 FQNEAQ (reference sequence). This CDR3 is built from 16 residues. With V trimmed by 7 bases and J by 5 bases, 11 bases remained unmatched. The CDR3 protein is CASTPAGTGKTGELFF. In nucleotides, the CDR3 is TGTGCCAGCACCCCGGCCGGGACAGGGAAAACCGGGGAGCTGTTTTTT.

This clonotype was detected ten times or more. This chain joins TRBV21-1 and TRBJ1-1. TRBV21-1 is assigned pseudogene status. The CDR3 sequence is 12 residues long. CDR3 residues: CASSASRWGAFF. The CDR3 coding sequence is TGTGCCAGCAGCGCCAGTCGGTGGGGAGCTTTCTTT.

This clonotype turned up a few times. This chain uses TRBV2 with TRBJ2-7; TRBD2 matches 8 bases. J lost 4 bases, V lost 11 bases, and 7 bases had no gene match. Germline CDR1 reads SNHLY; CDR2 reads FYNNEI. The CDR3 has 12 amino acids. CDR3 in amino acids: CAGSGSGYEQYF. The CDR3 region has the DNA TGTGCCGGAAGCGGGAGTGGGTACGAGCAGTACTTC.

This clonotype showed up many times. This chain connects TRBV6-1 to TRBJ2-1; D is undetermined. CDR3 length: 12 residues. V was clipped by 4 bases and J by 6 bases, with 7 bases between them. Germline values: CDR1 MNHNS, CDR2 SASEGT. Written as DNA, the CDR3 is TGTGCCAGCAGTGGAATTGGCAATGAGCAGTTCTTC. It yields the protein CASSGIGNEQFF.

This clonotype appeared many times. The J gene is TRBJ2-6, the V gene TRBV5-4; 11 nucleotides align to TRBD1. Germline trimming cut 4 bases from V and 4 bases from J; bases unmatched to any gene: 16. Germline V gives CDR1 SGHNT, CDR2 YYREEE (reference sequence). This CDR3 is 20 amino acids long. The CDR3 loop is CASSHTRDRGSPLGANVLTF. As DNA, the CDR3 is TGTGCCAGCAGCCATACCCGGGACAGGGGGTCCCCTCTGGGGGCCAACGTCCTGACTTTC.

This clonotype was detected many times. The chain carries TRBV4-1 and TRBJ2-7, with 11 bases aligning to TRBD2. The germline V gene has CDR1 MGHRA and CDR2 YSYEKL. J gave up 4 bases and V 3 bases, and 14 bases lay outside the gene matches. CDR3 length: 18 residues. The chain's CDR3 is CASSHRRTAGTSGYEQYF. Written as DNA, the CDR3 is TGCGCCAGCAGCCACCGAAGGACAGCCGGGACTAGCGGATACGAGCAGTACTTC.